This T cell receptor beta chain was documented in a study of human T cells and chemical hapten exposure. Study summary: Upper-back patch tests with 0.01% DPC were read at 6 days.

The V end lost 3 bases, the J end lost 2 bases, and 13 bases lay between the germline ends. Germline V gives CDR1 SGHDN, CDR2 FVKESK. The CDR3 covers 15 residues. This clonotype was picked up many times. The time point is: patch test 2, 6 weeks after DPC sensitization. The treatment was: therapeutic diphenylcyclopropenone sensitization with weekly scalp DPC. Unique molecular identifiers were attached to individual cDNA molecules within the library. TCRdb called the RACE reads again in MiXCR, with one record for every CDR3 protein. The sample comprises around 360,000 distinct CDR3 sequences, 6% to 7% of which are singletons, and under 7% rests with the top ten.

This TCR derives from a woman aged 18-30 years with alopecia areata. Some clones in this sample may be carry-over from other donors' samples. The J gene is TRBJ1-1, the V gene TRBV14; the D gene is possibly TRBD1 (5 bases). The starting material was whole blood, obtained in connection with sensitization to the hapten diphenylcyclopropenone (DPC). In DNA, the CDR3 is TGTGCCAGCAGCCATCAAGGACAAATCAACACTGAAGCTTTCTTT. Translating gives CASSHQGQINTEAFF.